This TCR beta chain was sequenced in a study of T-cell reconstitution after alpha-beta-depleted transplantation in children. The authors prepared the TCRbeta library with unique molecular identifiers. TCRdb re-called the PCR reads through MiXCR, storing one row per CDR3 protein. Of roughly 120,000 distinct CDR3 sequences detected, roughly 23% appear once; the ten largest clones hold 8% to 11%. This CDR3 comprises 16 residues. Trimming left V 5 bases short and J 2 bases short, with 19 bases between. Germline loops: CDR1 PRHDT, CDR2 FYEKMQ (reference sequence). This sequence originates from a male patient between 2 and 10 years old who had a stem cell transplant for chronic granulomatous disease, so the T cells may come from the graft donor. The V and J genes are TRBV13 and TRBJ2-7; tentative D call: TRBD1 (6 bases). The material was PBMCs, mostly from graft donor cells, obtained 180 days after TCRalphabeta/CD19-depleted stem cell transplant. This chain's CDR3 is CASSTRTADFAYEQYF. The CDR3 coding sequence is TGTGCCAGCAGCACCCGGACAGCCGATTTTGCCTACGAGCAGTACTTC. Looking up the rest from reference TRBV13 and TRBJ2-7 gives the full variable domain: AAGVIQSPRHLIKEKRETATLKCYPIPRHDTVYWYQQGPGQDPQFLISFYEKMQSDKGSIPDRFSAQQFSDYHSELNMSSLELGDSALYFCASSTRTADFAYEQYFGPGTRLTVT.